Each of the 2 T cell receptor beta chains below was sequenced from the same sample in a study of persistence of HIV-infected CD4 T cells. The libraries were made with immunoSEQ version 4 in survey mode. The protocol was immunoSEQ multiplex PCR, while the TCRdb copy is restricted to in-frame clones and leaves out a portion. The table lists more than 30,000 clones, approximately 66% of them singletons. These receptors lack a known antigen. The stimulus was an HIV-1 Gag 15-mer peptide pool, about 1 ug/peptide/mL. Sorting of responding CD4+ T cells relied on upregulated CD40 ligand together with CD69. The starting material was CD4+ T cells sorted from PBMCs after 18-hour stimulation, obtained from a patient who received antiretroviral therapy. These receptors came from an adult man with HIV who was CMV-seropositive.

J is TRBJ1-2 and V is TRBV30, with a possible D match to TRBD1 (5 bases). CDR1 is GTSNPN and CDR2 is SVGIG in the germline V gene (reference sequence). Trimming left V 5 bases short and J 2 bases short, with 6 bases between. The CDR3 runs 11 residues. The CDR3 sequence is CAWGHNYGYTF. Here the CDR3 DNA reads TGTGCCTGGGGACACAACTATGGCTACACCTTC.

The chain joins TRBV7-9 to TRBJ2-2; D not certain. Germline V gene data show CDR1 as SEHNR and CDR2 as FQNEAQ (reference sequence). The CDR3 contains 13 residues. The V end lost 5 bases, the J end lost 1 base, and 5 bases lay between the germline ends. The CDR3 nucleotides read TGTGCCAGCAGCCCGGGGAACACCGGGGAGCTGTTTTTT. It is translated as CASSPGNTGELFF. Based on the CDR3 plus reference TRBV7-9 and TRBJ2-2, the full variable domain is DTGVSQNPRHKITKRGQNVTFRCDPISEHNRLYWYRQTLGQGPEFLTYFQNEAQLEKSRLLSDRFSAERPKGSFSTLEIQRTEQGDSAMYLCASSPGNTGELFFGEGSRLTVL.